This T cell receptor (beta chain) was captured by sequencing in a study of shared clonotypes between healthy human individuals. When replicate PCRs were run on sorted subsets, they used approximately 0.2 ug DNA, 28,000 or so T cell genomes. Generated by immunoSEQ multiplex PCR, the TCRdb table keeps only in-frame clones and is missing some. This repertoire shows some 2 million clones, around 95% found once; its top ten account for more than 0.1%. V was pared by 1 base and J by 12 bases, with 2 bases of the junction left unmatched. The CDR3 has 14 amino acids. Germline values: CDR1 SGHNT, CDR2 YENEEA.

The specimen was naive CD4+ T cells sorted from blood. Subset in this sample: CD45RA+ positively selected. The chain carries TRBV11-3 and TRBJ2-1; TRBD2 matches at 14 bases. This receptor was taken from a man between 18 and 29 years old in good health. The CDR3 sequence: CASSLAGTSGGQFF. CDR3 DNA: TGTGCCAGCAGCTTAGCCGGGACTAGCGGGGGGCAGTTCTTC.